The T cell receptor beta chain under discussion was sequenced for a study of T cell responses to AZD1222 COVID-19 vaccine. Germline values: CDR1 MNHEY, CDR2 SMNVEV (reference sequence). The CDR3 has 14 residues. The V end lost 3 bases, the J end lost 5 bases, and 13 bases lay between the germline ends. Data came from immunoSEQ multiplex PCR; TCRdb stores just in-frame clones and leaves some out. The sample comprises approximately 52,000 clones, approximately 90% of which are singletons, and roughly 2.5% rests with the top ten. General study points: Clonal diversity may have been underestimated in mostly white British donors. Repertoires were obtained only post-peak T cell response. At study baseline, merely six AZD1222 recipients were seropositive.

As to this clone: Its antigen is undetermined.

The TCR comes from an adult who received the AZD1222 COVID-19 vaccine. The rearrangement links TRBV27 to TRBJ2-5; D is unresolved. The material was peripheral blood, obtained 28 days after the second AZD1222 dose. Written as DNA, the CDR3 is TGTGCCAGCAGTTTCGGGCGGCCCGGCGAGACCCAGTACTTC. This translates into CASSFGRPGETQYF.